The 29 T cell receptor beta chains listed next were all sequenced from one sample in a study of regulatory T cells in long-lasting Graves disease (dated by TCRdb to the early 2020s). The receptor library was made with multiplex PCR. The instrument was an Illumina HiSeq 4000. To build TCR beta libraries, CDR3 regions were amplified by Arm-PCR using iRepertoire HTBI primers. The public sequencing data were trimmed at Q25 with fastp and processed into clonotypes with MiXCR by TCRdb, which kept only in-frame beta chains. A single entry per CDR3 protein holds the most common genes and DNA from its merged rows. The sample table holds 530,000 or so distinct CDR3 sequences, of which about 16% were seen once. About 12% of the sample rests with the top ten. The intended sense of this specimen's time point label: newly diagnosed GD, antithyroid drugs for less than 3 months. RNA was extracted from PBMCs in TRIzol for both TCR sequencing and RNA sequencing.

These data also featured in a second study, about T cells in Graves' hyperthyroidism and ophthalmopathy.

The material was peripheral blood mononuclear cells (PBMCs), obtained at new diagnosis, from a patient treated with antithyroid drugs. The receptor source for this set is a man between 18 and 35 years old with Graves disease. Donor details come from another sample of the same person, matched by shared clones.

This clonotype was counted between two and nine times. CDR3 sequence reads: CSARRRYDGTEAFF. CDR3 DNA sequence: TGCAGTGCTAGACGACGGTACGATGGCACTGAAGCTTTCTTT. This chain links TRBV20-1 with TRBJ1-1; D unresolved. Deletions cut 2 bases from V and 4 bases from J, with 14 bases between. The V gene's germline CDR1 is DFQATT and CDR2 SNEGSKA (reference sequence). The CDR3 totals 14 residues.

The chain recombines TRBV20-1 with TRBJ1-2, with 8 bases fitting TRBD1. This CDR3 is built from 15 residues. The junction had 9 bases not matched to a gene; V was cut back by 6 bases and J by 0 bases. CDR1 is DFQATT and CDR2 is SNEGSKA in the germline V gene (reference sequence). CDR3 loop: CSAPDPTGANYGYTF. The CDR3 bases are TGCAGTGCCCCCGATCCGACAGGGGCTAACTATGGCTACACCTTC.

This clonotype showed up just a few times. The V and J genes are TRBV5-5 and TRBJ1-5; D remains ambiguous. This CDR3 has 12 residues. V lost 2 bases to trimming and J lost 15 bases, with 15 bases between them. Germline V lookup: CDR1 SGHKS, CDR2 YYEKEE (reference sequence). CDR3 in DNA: TGTGCCAGCAGCTTTAACGGGGAGTTCTGGCATTTT. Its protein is CASSFNGEFWHF.

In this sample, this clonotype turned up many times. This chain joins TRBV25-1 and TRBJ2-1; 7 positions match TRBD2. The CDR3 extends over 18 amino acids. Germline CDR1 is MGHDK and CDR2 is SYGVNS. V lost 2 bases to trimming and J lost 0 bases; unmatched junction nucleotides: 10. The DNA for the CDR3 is TGTGCCAGCAGTGAACAGCTAGCGGCTGGGAGCTCCTACAATGAGCAGTTCTTC. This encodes CASSEQLAAGSSYNEQFF.

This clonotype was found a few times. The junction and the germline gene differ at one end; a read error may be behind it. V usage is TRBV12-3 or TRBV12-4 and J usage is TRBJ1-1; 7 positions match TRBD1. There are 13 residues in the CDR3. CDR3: CAGSFRQGSEAFF. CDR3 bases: TGTGCCGGCAGTTTCCGACAGGGTTCTGAAGCTTTCTTT.

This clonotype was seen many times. In DNA, the CDR3 is TGTGCCAGCAGAGCGATGACTAGCGGCCCATCGGGGCAGTACTTC. Encoded protein: CASRAMTSGPSGQYF. The rearrangement uses TRBV2 and TRBJ2-7, with TRBD2 identical over 9 bases. After removal of 6 bases from V and 9 bases from J, the junction contained 15 bases not matched to a gene. Germline CDR1 and CDR2: SNHLY and FYNNEI. The length of the CDR3 is 15 residues.

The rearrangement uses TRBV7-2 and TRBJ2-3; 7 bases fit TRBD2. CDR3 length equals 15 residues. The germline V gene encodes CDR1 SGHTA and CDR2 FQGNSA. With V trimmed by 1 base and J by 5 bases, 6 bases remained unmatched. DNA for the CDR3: TGTGCCAGCAGCTTAGAGGGACTATCAGGAGATACGCAGTATTTT. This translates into CASSLEGLSGDTQYF.

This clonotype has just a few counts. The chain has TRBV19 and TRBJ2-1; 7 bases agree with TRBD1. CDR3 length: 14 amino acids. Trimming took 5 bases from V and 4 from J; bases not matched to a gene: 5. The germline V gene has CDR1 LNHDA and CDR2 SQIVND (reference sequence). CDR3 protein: CASSPQGVYNEQFF. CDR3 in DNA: TGTGCCAGTAGTCCTCAGGGGGTATACAATGAGCAGTTCTTC.

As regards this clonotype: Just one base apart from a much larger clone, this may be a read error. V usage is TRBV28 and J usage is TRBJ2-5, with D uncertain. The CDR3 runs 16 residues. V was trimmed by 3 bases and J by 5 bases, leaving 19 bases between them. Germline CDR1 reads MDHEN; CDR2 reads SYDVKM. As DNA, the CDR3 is TGTGCCAGCAGTTTTCCCCCCAGACATCCATCGGAGACCCAGTACTTC. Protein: CASSFPPRHPSETQYF.

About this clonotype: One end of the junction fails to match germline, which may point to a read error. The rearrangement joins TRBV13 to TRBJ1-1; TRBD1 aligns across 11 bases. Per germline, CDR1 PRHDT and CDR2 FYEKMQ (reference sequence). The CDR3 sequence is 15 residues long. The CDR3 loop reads CASTKTRGTGGPSLF. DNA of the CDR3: TGTGCCAGCACTAAAACCCGCGGGACAGGGGGGCCGTCACTCTTT.

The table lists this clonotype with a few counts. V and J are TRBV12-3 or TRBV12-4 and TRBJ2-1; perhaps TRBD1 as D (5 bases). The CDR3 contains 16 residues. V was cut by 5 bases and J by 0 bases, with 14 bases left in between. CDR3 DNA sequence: TGTGCCAGCAGTGGTACAGGAATAAGCTCCTACAATGAGCAGTTCTTC. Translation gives CASSGTGISSYNEQFF.

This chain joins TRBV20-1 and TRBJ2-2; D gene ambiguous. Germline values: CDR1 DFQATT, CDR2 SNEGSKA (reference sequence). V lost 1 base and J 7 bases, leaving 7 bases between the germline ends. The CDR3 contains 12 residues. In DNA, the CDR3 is TGCAGTGCTAGAGCATGGGGCGGGGAGCTGTTTTTT. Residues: CSARAWGGELFF.

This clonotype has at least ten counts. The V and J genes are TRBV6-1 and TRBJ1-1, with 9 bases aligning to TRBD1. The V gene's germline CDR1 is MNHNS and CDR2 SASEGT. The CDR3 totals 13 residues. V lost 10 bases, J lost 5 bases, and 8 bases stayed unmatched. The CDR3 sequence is CATKQGARTEAFF. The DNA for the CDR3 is TGTGCCACCAAACAGGGGGCTAGGACTGAAGCTTTCTTT.

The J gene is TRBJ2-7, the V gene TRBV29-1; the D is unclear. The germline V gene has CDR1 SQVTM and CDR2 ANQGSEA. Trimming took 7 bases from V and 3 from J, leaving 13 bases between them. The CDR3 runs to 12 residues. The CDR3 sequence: CSAVDARYEQYF. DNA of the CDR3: TGCAGCGCCGTGGACGCCCGCTACGAGCAGTACTTC.

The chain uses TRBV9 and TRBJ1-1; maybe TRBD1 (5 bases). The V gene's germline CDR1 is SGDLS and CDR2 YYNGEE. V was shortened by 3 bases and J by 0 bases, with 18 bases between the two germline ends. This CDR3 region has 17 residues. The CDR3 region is CASSAKKTGRMNTEAFF. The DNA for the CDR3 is TGTGCCAGCAGCGCGAAGAAAACAGGTCGGATGAACACTGAAGCTTTCTTT.

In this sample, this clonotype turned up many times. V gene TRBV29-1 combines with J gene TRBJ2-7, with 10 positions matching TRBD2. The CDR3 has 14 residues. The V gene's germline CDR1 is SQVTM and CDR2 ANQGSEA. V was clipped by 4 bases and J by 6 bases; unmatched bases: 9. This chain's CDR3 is CSVVRAGGMGEQYF. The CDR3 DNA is TGCAGCGTTGTTCGAGCGGGAGGGATGGGCGAGCAGTACTTC.

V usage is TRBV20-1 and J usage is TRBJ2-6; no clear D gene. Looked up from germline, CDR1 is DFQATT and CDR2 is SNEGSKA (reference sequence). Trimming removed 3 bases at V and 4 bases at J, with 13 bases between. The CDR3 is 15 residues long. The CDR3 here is CSARGRWPGANVLTF. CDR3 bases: TGCAGTGCTAGGGGCCGGTGGCCCGGGGCCAACGTCCTGACTTTC.

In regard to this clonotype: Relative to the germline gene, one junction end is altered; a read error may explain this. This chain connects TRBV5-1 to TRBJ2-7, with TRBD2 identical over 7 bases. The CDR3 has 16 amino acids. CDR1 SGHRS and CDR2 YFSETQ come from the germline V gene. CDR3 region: CASSLAASGFTYEQYF. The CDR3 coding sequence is TGTGCCAGCAGCTTGGCGGCTAGCGGTTTTACCTACGAGCAGTACTTC.

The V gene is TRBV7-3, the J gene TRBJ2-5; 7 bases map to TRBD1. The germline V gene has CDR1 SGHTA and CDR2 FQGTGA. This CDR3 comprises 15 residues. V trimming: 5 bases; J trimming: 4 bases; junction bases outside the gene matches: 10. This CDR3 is CASSVTGSLGETQYF. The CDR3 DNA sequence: TGTGCCAGCAGCGTGACAGGGTCTCTTGGAGAGACCCAGTACTTC.

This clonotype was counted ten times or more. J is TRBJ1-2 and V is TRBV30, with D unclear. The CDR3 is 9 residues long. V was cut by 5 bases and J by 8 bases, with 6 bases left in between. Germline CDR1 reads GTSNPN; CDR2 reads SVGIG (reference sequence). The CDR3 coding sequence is TGTGCCTGGGAGGGAGGCTACACCTTC. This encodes CAWEGGYTF.

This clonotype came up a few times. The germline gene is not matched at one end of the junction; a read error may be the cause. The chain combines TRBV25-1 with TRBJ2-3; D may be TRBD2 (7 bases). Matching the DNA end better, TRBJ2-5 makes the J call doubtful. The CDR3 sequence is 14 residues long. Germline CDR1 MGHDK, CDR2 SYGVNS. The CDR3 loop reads CAGSERGGRETQYF. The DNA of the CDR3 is TGTGCCGGCAGTGAGAGGGGGGGGAGGGAGACCCAGTACTTC.

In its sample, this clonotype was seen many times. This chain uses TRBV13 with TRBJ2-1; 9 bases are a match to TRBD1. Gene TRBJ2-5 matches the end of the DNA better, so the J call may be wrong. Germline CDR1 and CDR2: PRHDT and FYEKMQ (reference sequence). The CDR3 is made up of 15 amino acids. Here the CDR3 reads CASSLAGQGRETQYF. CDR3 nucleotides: TGTGCCAGCAGCTTAGCGGGACAGGGCCGGGAGACCCAGTACTTC.

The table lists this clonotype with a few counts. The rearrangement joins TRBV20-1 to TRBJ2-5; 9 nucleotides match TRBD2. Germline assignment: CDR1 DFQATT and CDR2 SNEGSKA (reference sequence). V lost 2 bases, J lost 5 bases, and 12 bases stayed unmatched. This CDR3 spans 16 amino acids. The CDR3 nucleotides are TGCAGTGCTAGATTGCGAGTGGGCGGGGGGGTGGAGACCCAGTACTTC. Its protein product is CSARLRVGGGVETQYF.

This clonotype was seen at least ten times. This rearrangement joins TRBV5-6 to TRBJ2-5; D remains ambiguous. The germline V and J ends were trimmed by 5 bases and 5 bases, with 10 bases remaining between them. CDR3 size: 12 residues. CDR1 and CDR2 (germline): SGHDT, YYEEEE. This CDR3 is CASSLNGETQYF. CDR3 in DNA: TGTGCCAGCAGTCTGAATGGGGAGACCCAGTACTTC.

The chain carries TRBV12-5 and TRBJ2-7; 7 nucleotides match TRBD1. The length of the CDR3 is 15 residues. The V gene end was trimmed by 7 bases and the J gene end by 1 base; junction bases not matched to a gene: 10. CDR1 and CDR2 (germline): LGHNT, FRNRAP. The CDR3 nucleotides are TGTGCTAGTGATGTAACAGGGGTCACTTCCTACGAGCAGTACTTC. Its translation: CASDVTGVTSYEQYF.

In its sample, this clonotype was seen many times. CDR3 sequence reads: CASSFPRTSGEETQYF. The CDR3 nucleotides read TGTGCCAGCAGTTTTCCTAGAACTAGCGGAGAAGAGACCCAGTACTTC. The chain joins TRBV12-3 or TRBV12-4 to TRBJ2-5; the match to TRBD2 covers 8 bases. The CDR3 runs 16 residues. V was pared by 3 bases and J by 3 bases, with 9 bases of the junction left unmatched.

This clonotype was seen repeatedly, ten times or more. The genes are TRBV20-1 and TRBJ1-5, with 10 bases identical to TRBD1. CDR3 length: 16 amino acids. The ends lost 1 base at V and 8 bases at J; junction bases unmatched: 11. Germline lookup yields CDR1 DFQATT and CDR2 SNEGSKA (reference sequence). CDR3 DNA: TGCAGTGCTAGAGGGGGGGACAGGGGCGATGCTGAGCCCCAGCATTTT. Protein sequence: CSARGGDRGDAEPQHF.

The CDR3 sequence is CASSYAGQGASPLHF. The CDR3 DNA reads TGTGCCAGCAGTTACGCGGGACAGGGAGCTTCACCCCTCCACTTT. The rearrangement uses TRBV6-2 or TRBV6-3 and TRBJ1-6; 9 bases align to TRBD1. The CDR3 totals 15 residues. Germline CDR1 and CDR2: MNHEY and SVGEGT. V gave up 2 bases and J gave up 9 bases; unmatched junction bases: 5.

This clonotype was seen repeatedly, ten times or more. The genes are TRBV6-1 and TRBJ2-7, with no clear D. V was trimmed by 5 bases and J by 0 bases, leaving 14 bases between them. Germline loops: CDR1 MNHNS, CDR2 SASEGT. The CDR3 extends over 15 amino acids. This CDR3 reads CASSTQRESSYEQYF. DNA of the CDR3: TGTGCCAGCAGTACACAGCGCGAGAGCTCCTACGAGCAGTACTTC.